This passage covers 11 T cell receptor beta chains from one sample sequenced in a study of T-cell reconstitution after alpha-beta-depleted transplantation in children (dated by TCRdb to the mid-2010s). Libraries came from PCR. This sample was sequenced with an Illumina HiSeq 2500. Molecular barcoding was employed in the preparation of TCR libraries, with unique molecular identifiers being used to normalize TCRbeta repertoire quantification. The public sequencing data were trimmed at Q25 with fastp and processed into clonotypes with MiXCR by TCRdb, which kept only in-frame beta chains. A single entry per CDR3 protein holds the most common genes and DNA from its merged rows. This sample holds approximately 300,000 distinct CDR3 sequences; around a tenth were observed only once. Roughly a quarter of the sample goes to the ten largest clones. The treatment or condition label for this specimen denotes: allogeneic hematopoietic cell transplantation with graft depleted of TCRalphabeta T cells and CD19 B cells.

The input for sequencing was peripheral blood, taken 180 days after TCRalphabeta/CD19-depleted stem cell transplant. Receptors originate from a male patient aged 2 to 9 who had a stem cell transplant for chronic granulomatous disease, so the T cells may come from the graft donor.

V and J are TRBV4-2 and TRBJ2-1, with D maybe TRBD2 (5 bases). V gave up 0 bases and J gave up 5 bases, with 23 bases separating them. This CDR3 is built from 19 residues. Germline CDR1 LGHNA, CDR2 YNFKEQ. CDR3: CASSQDGRTDSARDNEQFF. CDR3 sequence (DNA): TGTGCCAGCAGCCAAGACGGCAGGACCGACTCCGCGCGGGACAATGAGCAGTTCTTC.

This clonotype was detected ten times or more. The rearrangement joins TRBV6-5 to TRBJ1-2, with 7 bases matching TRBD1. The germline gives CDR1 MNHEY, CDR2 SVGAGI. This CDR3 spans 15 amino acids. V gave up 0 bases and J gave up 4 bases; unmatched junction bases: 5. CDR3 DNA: TGTGCCAGCAGTTACTCGACAGGGAGAGGCTATGGCTACACCTTC. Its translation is CASSYSTGRGYGYTF.

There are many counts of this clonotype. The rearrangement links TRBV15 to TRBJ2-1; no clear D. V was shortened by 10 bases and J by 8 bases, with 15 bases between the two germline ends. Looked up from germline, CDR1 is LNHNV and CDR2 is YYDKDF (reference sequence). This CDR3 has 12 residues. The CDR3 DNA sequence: TGTGCCAGTATTGATCGGGTCGATGAGCAGTTCTTC. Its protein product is CASIDRVDEQFF. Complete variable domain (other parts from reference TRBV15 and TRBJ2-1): DAMVIQNPRYQVTQFGKPVTLSCSQTLNHNVMYWYQQKSSQAPKLLFHYYDKDFNNEADTPDNFQSRRPNTSFCFLDIRSPGLGDTAMYLCASIDRVDEQFFGPGTRLTVL.

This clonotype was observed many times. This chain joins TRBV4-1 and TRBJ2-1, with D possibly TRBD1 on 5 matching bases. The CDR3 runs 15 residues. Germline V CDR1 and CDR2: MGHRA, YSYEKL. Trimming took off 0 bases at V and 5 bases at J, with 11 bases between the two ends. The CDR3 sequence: CASSQDPQGNNEQFF. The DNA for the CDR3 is TGCGCCAGCAGCCAAGATCCCCAGGGAAACAATGAGCAGTTCTTC.

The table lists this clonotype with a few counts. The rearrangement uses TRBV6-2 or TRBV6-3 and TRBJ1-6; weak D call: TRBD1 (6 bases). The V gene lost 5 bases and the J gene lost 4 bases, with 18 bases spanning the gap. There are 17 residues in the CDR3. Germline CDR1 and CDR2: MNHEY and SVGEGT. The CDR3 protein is CASSPGHRPLYNSPLHF. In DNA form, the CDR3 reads TGTGCCAGCAGTCCGGGACACAGGCCACTTTATAATTCACCCCTCCACTTT.

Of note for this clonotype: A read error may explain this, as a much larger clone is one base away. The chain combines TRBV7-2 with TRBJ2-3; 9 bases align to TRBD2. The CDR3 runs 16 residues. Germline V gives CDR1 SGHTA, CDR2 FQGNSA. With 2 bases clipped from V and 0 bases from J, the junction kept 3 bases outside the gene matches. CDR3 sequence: CASSLIAGASTDTQYF. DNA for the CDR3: TGTGCCAGCAGCTTAATAGCGGGGGCCAGCACAGATACGCAGTATTTT.

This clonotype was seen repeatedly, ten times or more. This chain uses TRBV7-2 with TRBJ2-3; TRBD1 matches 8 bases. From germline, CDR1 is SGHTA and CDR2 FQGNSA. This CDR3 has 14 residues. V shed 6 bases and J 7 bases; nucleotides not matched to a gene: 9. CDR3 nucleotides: TGTGCCAGCAGGACTCCGGGACAGGTCAATACGCAGTATTTT. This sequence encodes CASRTPGQVNTQYF. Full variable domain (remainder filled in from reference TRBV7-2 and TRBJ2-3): GAGVSQSPSNKVTEKGKDVELRCDPISGHTALYWYRQSLGQGLEFLIYFQGNSAPDKSGLPSDRFSAERTGGSVSTLTIQRTQQEDSAVYLCASRTPGQVNTQYFGPGTRLTVL.

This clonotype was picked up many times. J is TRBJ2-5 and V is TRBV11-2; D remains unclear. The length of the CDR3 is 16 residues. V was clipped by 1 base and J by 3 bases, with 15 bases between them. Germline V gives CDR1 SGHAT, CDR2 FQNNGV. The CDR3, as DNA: TGTGCCAGCAGCTTAGCCCGAGTTGGCTACGAAGAGACCCAGTACTTC. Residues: CASSLARVGYEETQYF.

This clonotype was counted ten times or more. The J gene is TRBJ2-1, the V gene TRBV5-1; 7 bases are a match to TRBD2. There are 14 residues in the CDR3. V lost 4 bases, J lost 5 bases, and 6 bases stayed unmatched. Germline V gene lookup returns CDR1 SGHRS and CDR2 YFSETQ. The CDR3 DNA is TGCGCCAGCAGCCCCCAGACTAGCAACAATGAGCAGTTCTTC. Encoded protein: CASSPQTSNNEQFF.

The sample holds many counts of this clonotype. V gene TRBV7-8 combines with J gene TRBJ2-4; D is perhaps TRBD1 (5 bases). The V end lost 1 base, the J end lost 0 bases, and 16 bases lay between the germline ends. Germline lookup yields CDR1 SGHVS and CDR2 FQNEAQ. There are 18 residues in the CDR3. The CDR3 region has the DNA TGTGCCAGCAGCTTAGGACAGTCGGTGGGTTTAGCCAAAAACATTCAGTACTTC. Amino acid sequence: CASSLGQSVGLAKNIQYF.

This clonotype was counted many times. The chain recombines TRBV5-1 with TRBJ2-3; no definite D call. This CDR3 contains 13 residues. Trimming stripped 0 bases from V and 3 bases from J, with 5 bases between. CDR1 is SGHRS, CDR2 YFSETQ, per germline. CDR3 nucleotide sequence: TGCGCCAGCAGCTTGGAGGCTACAGATACGCAGTATTTT. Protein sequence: CASSLEATDTQYF. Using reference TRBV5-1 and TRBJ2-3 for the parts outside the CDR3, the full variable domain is KAGVTQTPRYLIKTRGQQVTLSCSPISGHRSVSWYQQTPGQGLQFLFEYFSETQRNKGNFPGRFSGRQFSNSRSEMNVSTLELGDSALYLCASSLEATDTQYFGPGTRLTVL.